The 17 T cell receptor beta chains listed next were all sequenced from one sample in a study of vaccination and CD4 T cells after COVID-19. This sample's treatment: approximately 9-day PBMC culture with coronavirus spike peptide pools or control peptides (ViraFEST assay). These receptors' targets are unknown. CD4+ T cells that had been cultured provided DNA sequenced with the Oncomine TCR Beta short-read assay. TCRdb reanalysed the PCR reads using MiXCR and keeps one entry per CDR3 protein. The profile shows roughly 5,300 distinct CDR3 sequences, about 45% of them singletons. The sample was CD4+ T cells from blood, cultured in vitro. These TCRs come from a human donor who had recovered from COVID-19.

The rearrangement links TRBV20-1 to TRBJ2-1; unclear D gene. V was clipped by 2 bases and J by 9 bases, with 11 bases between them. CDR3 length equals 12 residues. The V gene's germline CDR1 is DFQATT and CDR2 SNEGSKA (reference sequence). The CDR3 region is CSARRAAAEQFF. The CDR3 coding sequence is TGCAGTGCTAGAAGGGCTGCGGCTGAGCAGTTCTTC.

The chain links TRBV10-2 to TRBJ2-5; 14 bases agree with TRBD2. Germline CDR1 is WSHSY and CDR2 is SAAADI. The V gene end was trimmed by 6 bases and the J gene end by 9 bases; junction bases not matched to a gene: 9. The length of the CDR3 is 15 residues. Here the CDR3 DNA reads TGCGCCAGCAGCCCCGCGGGACTAGCGGGGGAGGCCCAGTACTTC. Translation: CASSPAGLAGEAQYF.

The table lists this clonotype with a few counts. Here the CDR3 DNA reads TGTGCCAGCAGCCCAGGGACACGCGCTAACTATGGCTACACCTTC. Protein: CASSPGTRANYGYTF. This rearrangement joins TRBV7-3 to TRBJ1-2; D may be TRBD1 (6 bases). CDR1 and CDR2 from the germline V gene are SGHTA and FQGTGA. The ends were cut back, 5 bases at V and 0 bases at J, with 13 bases in the middle. The CDR3 is 15 residues long.

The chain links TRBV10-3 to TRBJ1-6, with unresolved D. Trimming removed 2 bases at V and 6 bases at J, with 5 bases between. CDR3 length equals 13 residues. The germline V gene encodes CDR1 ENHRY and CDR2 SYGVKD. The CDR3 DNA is TGTGCCATCAGTGAGGGGCCTAATTCACCCCTCCACTTT. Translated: CAISEGPNSPLHF.

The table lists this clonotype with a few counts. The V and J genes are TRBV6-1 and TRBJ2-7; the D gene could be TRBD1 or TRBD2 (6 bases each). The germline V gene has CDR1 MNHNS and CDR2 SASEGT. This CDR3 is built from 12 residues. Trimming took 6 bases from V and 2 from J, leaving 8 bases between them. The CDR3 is CASRGGPYEQYF. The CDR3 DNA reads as TGTGCCAGCAGGGGGGGCCCCTACGAGCAGTACTTC.

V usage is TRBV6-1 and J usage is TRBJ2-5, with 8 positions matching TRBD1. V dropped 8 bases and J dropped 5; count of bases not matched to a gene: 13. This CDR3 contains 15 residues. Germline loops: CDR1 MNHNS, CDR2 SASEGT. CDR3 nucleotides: TGTGCCAGCGCTCTCACTCAGGGGGCACTGGAGACCCAGTACTTC. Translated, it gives CASALTQGALETQYF.

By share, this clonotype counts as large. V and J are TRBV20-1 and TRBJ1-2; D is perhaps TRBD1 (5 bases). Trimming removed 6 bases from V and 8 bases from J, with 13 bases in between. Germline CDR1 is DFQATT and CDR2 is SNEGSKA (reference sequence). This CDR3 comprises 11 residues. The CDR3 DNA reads TGCAGTGCCACGGCAGGGAGAGGCTACACCTTC. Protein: CSATAGRGYTF.

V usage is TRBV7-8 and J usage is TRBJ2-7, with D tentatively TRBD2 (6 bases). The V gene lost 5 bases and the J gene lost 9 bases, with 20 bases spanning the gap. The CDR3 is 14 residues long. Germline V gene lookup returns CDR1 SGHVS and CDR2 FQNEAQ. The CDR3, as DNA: TGTGCCAGCAGCGGAGAGGGTGGCCGTAGCGGGCAGTACTTC. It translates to CASSGEGGRSGQYF.

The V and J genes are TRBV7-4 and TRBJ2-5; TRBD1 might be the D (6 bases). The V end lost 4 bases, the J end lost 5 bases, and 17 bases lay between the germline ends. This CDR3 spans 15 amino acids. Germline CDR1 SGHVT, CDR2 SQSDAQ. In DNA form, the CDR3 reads TGTGCCAGCAGCTCCGGAGACAGGATGGAGGAGACCCAGTACTTC. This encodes CASSSGDRMEETQYF.

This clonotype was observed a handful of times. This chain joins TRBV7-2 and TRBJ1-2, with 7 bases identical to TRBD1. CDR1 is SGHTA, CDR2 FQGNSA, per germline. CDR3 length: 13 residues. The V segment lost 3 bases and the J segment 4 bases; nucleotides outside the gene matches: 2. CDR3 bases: TGTGCCAGCAGCTTGACAGGGCGCTATGGCTACACCTTC. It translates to CASSLTGRYGYTF. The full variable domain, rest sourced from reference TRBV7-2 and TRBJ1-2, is GAGVSQSPSNKVTEKGKDVELRCDPISGHTALYWYRQSLGQGLEFLIYFQGNSAPDKSGLPSDRFSAERTGGSVSTLTIQRTQQEDSAVYLCASSLTGRYGYTFGSGTRLTVV.

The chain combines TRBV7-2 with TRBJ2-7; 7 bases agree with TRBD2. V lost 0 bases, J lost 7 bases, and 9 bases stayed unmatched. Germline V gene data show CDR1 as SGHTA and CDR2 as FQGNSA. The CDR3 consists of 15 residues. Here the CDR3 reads CASSLAQGGWGEQYF. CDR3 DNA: TGTGCCAGCAGCTTAGCCCAGGGAGGGTGGGGGGAGCAGTACTTC.

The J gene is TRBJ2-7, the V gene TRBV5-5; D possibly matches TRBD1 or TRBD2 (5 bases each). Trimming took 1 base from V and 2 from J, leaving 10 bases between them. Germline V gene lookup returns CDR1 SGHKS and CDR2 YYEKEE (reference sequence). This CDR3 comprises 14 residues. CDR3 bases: TGTGCCAGCAGCTTGACGGGGCTCACCTACGAGCAGTACTTC. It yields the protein CASSLTGLTYEQYF. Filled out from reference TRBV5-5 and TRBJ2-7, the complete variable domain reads DAGVTQSPTHLIKTRGQQVTLRCSPISGHKSVSWYQQVLGQGPQFIFQYYEKEERGRGNFPDRFSARQFPNYSSELNVNALLLGDSALYLCASSLTGLTYEQYFGPGTRLTVT.

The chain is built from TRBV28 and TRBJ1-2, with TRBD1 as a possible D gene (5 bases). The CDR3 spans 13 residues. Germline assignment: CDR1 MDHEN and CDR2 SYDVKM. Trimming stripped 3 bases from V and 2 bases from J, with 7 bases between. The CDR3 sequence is CASSFRANYGYTF. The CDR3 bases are TGTGCCAGCAGTTTCAGGGCCAACTATGGCTACACCTTC.

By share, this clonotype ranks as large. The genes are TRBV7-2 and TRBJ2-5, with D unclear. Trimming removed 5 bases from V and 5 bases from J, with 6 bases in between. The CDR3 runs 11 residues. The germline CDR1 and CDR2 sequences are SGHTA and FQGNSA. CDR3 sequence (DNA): TGTGCCAGCAGCCCAGCGGAGACCCAGTACTTC. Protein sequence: CASSPAETQYF.

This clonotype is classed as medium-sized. CDR3 sequence (DNA): TGCAGTGGGGGAGGGGTTGTGGGTGGCTACACCTTC. Residues: CSGGGVVGGYTF. This chain uses TRBV20-1 with TRBJ1-2, with a possible D match to TRBD1 (5 bases). The length of the CDR3 is 12 residues. In germline, CDR1 is DFQATT, CDR2 SNEGSKA (reference sequence). V was shortened by 7 bases and J by 7 bases, with 16 bases between the two germline ends.

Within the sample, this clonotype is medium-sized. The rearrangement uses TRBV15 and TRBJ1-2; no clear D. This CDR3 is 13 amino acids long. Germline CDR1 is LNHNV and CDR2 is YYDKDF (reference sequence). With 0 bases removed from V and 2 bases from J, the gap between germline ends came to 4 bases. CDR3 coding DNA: TGTGCCACCAGCAGAGACAGGAACTATGGCTACACCTTC. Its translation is CATSRDRNYGYTF.

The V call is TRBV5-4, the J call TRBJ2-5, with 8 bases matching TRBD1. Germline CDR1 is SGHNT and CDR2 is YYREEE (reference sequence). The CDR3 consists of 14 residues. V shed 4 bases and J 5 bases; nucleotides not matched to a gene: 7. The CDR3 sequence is CASSLKTGAETQYF. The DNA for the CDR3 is TGTGCCAGCAGCCTGAAGACAGGGGCTGAGACCCAGTACTTC.